This T cell receptor beta chain was identified during a study of blood T cell repertoires in COVID-19. This CDR3 contains 15 residues. Trimming took 1 base from V and 5 from J; bases not matched to a gene: 5. The germline V gene has CDR1 LNHDA and CDR2 SQIVND (reference sequence). In the source study's methods: Reference gene primers were amplified, and this amplification served to estimate nucleated cell counts. The protocol was immunoSEQ multiplex PCR, while the TCRdb copy is restricted to in-frame clones and leaves out a portion. For V, J and clone size, that table is used; D and trimming come from the DNA. The sample consists of some 230,000 clones, around 84% of them appearing once.

The chain uses TRBV19 and TRBJ1-5, with 7 bases identical to TRBD1. The TCR was taken from a man in his forties with acute or convalescent COVID-19. Sequenced sample: peripheral blood. CDR3 bases: TGTGCCAGTAGTATAGGTCAGACAGGGTATCAGCCCCAGCATTTT. Translating it yields CASSIGQTGYQPQHF.